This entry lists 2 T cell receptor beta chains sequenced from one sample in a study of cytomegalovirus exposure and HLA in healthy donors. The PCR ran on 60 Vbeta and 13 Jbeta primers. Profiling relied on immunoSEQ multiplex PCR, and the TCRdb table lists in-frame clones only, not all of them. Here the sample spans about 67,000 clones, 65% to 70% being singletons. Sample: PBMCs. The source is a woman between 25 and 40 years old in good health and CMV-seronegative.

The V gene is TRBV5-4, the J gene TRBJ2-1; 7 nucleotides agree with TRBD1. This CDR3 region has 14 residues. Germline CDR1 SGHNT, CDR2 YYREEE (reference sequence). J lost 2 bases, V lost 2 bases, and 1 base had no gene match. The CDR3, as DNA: TGTGCCAGCAGCTTAGGACAGGCCTACAATGAGCAGTTCTTC. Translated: CASSLGQAYNEQFF.

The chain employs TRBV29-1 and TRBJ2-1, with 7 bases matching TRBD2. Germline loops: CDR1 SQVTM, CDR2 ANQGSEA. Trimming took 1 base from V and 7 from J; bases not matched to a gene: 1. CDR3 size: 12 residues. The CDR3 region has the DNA TGCAGCGTTGAAGGGGGGGGAAATGAGCAGTTCTTC. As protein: CSVEGGGNEQFF.